These T cell receptor beta chains were read from a single sample in a study of T cell changes during pregnancy in multiple sclerosis. Sequencing used immunoSEQ multiplex PCR; TCRdb keeps in-frame clones, though not all of them. The sample has more than 40,000 clones, approximately 92% seen once; the top ten hold approximately 0.61%. This specimen was CD4+ T cells from peripheral blood mononuclear cells, taken in the third trimester of pregnancy. These receptors came from a female donor with multiple sclerosis, enrolled in a pregnancy study. Both conserved end residues are part of each CDR3. The order of the fields is clone size, CDR3 length, V gene, D gene, J gene, CDR3 protein, CDR3 DNA. D genes are given only for firm matches. Not every row has a clone size; where given, it reads once, few, many or a size class.

-	17	TRBV7-2	-	TRBJ2-5	CASSLALGEAGKETQYF	TGTGCCAGCAGCTTAGCCCTCGGTGAGGCAGGGAAAGAGACCCAGTACTTC
-	14	TRBV11-3	TRBD1	TRBJ1-2	CASSTAGTGYGYTF	TGTGCCAGCAGTACCGCAGGGACAGGGTATGGCTACACCTTC
-	13	TRBV13	TRBD1	TRBJ1-2	CASSFRGLDGYTF	TGTGCCAGCAGCTTTAGGGGGCTGGATGGCTACACCTTC
few	13	TRBV29-1	TRBD1	TRBJ1-1	CSVPGQGNTEAFF	TGCAGCGTTCCGGGACAGGGGAACACTGAAGCTTTCTTT
-	12	TRBV29-1	TRBD1	TRBJ1-2	CSAQQGAYGYTF	TGCAGCGCCCAACAGGGGGCGTATGGCTACACCTTC
once	14	TRBV6-5	-	TRBJ1-1	CASSYSVRNTEAFF	TGTGCCAGCAGTTACTCTGTCCGGAACACTGAAGCTTTCTTT
once	16	TRBV2	TRBD1	TRBJ2-3	CASGRDRGTSTDTQYF	TGTGCCAGCGGGAGGGACAGGGGTACCAGCACAGATACGCAGTATTTT
-	16	TRBV30	TRBD1	TRBJ1-5	CAWSAGTGMANQPQHF	TGTGCCTGGAGCGCCGGGACAGGGATGGCGAATCAGCCCCAGCATTTT
-	14	TRBV2	-	TRBJ1-5	CASSENGPNQPQHF	TGTGCCAGCAGTGAAAATGGGCCTAATCAGCCCCAGCATTTT
-	13	TRBV9	-	TRBJ1-2	CASSVGTLGGYTF	TGTGCCAGCAGCGTCGGAACTCTCGGGGGCTACACCTTC
-	13	TRBV19	-	TRBJ1-1	CASSLEMNTEAFF	TGTGCCAGCAGCCTGGAGATGAACACTGAAGCTTTCTTT
few	17	TRBV4-2	TRBD1	TRBJ1-1	CASSQDLRDRTYTEAFF	TGTGCCAGCAGCCAAGATCTCCGGGACAGGACATACACTGAAGCTTTCTTT
-	13	TRBV6-6	-	TRBJ2-6	CASTRDGTNVLTF	TGTGCCAGCACTCGGGATGGCACCAACGTCCTGACTTTC
-	16	TRBV6-5	-	TRBJ2-7	CASSYGAATKNYEQYF	TGTGCCAGCAGTTACGGAGCGGCTACAAAAAACTACGAGCAGTACTTC
-	15	TRBV28	-	TRBJ1-3	CASSPPAASGNTIYF	TGTGCCAGCAGTCCCCCGGCGGCCTCTGGAAACACCATATATTTT
-	16	TRBV10-3	-	TRBJ1-5	CAITHRGGAGNQPQHF	TGTGCCATCACGCATAGGGGGGGCGCTGGGAATCAGCCCCAGCATTTT
-	15	TRBV9	-	TRBJ1-3	CASSVSQGPGNTIYF	TGTGCCAGCAGCGTCTCCCAGGGCCCTGGAAACACCATATATTTT
-	15	TRBV15	-	TRBJ2-5	CATSRVRGSEETQYF	TGTGCCACCAGCAGAGTTAGGGGCAGTGAAGAGACCCAGTACTTC
-	17	TRBV4-3	TRBD1	TRBJ2-2	CASSTMTRTGHTGELFF	TGCGCCAGCAGCACAATGACTCGGACAGGGCACACCGGGGAGCTGTTTTTT
once	15	TRBV5-8	TRBD1	TRBJ2-7	CASSHGTGVVSEQYF	TGTGCCAGCAGCCATGGGACAGGGGTAGTGAGTGAGCAGTACTTC
once	14	TRBV2	-	TRBJ1-1	CASSEPGGITEAFF	TGTGCCAGCAGTGAACCGGGGGGAATTACTGAAGCTTTCTTT
-	14	TRBV5-1	-	TRBJ2-3	CASSTEGSTDTQYF	TGCGCCAGCAGCACGGAGGGAAGCACAGATACGCAGTATTTT
-	12	TRBV6-1	-	TRBJ2-1	CASDSSYNEQFF	TGTGCCAGCGACAGCTCCTACAATGAGCAGTTCTTC
few	14	TRBV6-5	-	TRBJ1-2	CASSYFQHSYGYTF	TGTGCCAGCAGTTACTTCCAGCACAGCTATGGCTACACCTTC
-	16	TRBV9	-	TRBJ2-1	CASSVSPMGGGNEQFF	TGTGCCAGCAGCGTTTCACCGATGGGGGGAGGCAATGAGCAGTTCTTC
-	14	TRBV13	-	TRBJ2-3	CASSHLATQDTQYF	TGTGCCAGCAGCCATCTGGCAACCCAAGATACGCAGTATTTT
-	15	TRBV6-5	-	TRBJ1-1	CASSYSYRVNTEAFF	TGTGCCAGCAGTTACTCATACAGGGTGAACACTGAAGCTTTCTTT
-	16	TRBV7-6	-	TRBJ2-7	CASSLGGSGGTYEQYF	TGTGCCAGCAGCTTAGGTGGGAGCGGAGGGACCTACGAGCAGTACTTC
-	18	TRBV7-9	TRBD2	TRBJ2-1	CASSKGLAGGPGYNEQFF	TGTGCCAGCAGCAAGGGACTAGCGGGAGGGCCTGGGTACAATGAGCAGTTCTTC
-	16	TRBV15	TRBD2	TRBJ2-5	CATSRQRGGGGETQYF	TGTGCCACCAGCAGACAACGGGGGGGAGGTGGAGAGACCCAGTACTTC
-	15	TRBV5-1	TRBD1	TRBJ2-3	CASSLGDRVSDTQYF	TGCGCCAGCAGCTTGGGGGACAGGGTTTCGGATACGCAGTATTTT
-	13	TRBV2	-	TRBJ1-4	CASRPQGEEKLFF	TGTGCCAGCAGACCCCAGGGCGAAGAAAAACTGTTTTTT
-	13	TRBV19	TRBD1	TRBJ2-7	CASSLTGGYEQYF	TGTGCCAGTAGCCTAACAGGGGGCTACGAGCAGTACTTC
-	14	TRBV5-1	-	TRBJ2-6	CASSLEPGANVLTF	TGCGCCAGCAGCTTGGAGCCCGGGGCCAACGTCCTGACTTTC
-	14	TRBV2	TRBD1	TRBJ2-7	CASSWGTEPYEQYF	TGTGCCAGCAGTTGGGGGACAGAGCCCTACGAGCAGTACTTC
-	15	TRBV7-2	TRBD1	TRBJ2-7	CASSNGQGASYEQYF	TGTGCCAGCAGTAACGGACAGGGGGCATCCTACGAGCAGTACTTC
-	13	TRBV29-1	TRBD2	TRBJ2-7	CSVGGLVSSEQYF	TGCAGCGTCGGGGGACTAGTCTCTTCCGAGCAGTACTTC
-	13	TRBV4-3	-	TRBJ1-2	CASRRGQDSGYTF	TGCGCCAGCAGACGTGGGCAAGATTCTGGCTACACCTTC
-	15	TRBV5-4	-	TRBJ1-2	CASSLDSWQGIGYTF	TGTGCCAGCAGCTTGGATTCTTGGCAGGGAATAGGCTACACCTTC
-	14	TRBV25-1	TRBD2	TRBJ2-1	CASSPGGPYNEQFF	TGTGCCAGCAGTCCGGGGGGGCCGTACAATGAGCAGTTCTTC
-	16	TRBV4-1	-	TRBJ2-5	CASSQIPSSGQETQYF	TGCGCCAGCAGCCAAATCCCTTCCAGCGGGCAAGAGACCCAGTACTTC
-	12	TRBV29-1	TRBD1	TRBJ2-7	CSVSRTGREQYF	TGCAGCGTTTCCCGGACAGGGCGGGAGCAGTACTTC
-	21	TRBV7-8	-	TRBJ2-6	CASSTTRPGTRSNSGANVLTF	TGTGCCAGCAGCACCACTCGTCCCGGGACAAGGTCCAACTCTGGGGCCAACGTCCTGACTTTC
-	15	TRBV5-6	-	TRBJ1-2	CASSPTDRPNYGYTF	TGTGCCAGCAGCCCTACAGACAGACCTAACTATGGCTACACCTTC
-	14	TRBV7-2	-	TRBJ1-2	CASSFGRVTYGYTF	TGTGCCAGCAGCTTTGGGAGGGTGACTTATGGCTACACCTTC
-	17	TRBV7-2	-	TRBJ1-5	CASSLPSSGLTNQPQHF	TGTGCCAGCAGCTTACCTTCTTCGGGACTTACGAATCAGCCCCAGCATTTT
-	15	TRBV7-8	-	TRBJ2-3	CASSWRSSITDTQYF	TGTGCCAGCAGCTGGCGGAGCTCGATCACAGATACGCAGTATTTT
-	16	TRBV15	TRBD2	TRBJ2-4	CATSQGRGLAKNIQYF	TGTGCCACCAGCCAAGGGAGGGGTCTAGCCAAAAACATTCAGTACTTC
once	18	TRBV27	-	TRBJ2-5	CASSYQSPGPIKGETQYF	TGTGCCAGCAGTTACCAATCCCCCGGACCCATTAAGGGGGAGACCCAGTACTTC
-	14	TRBV7-2	TRBD1	TRBJ2-2	CASSSIQGAGELFF	TGTGCCAGCAGCTCTATCCAGGGGGCCGGGGAGCTGTTTTTT
once	14	TRBV28	-	TRBJ1-1	CASGPGSMNTEAFF	TGTGCCAGCGGACCGGGGTCCATGAACACTGAAGCTTTCTTT
once	13	TRBV14	-	TRBJ1-2	CASSPKQGSGYTF	TGTGCCAGCAGCCCTAAACAGGGATCTGGCTACACCTTC
-	13	TRBV6-6	-	TRBJ1-4	CASRIGTNEKLFF	TGTGCCAGCAGAATCGGGACTAATGAAAAACTGTTTTTT
-	14	TRBV7-9	-	TRBJ1-2	CASSHSGSNYGYTF	TGTGCCAGCAGCCACTCGGGGTCGAACTATGGCTACACCTTC
-	13	TRBV28	-	TRBJ2-7	CASVSGASYEQYF	TGTGCCAGCGTTAGCGGAGCCTCCTACGAGCAGTACTTC
-	14	TRBV11-1	-	TRBJ1-2	CASRPALEGYGYTF	TGTGCCAGCAGACCGGCCCTCGAGGGTTATGGCTACACCTTC